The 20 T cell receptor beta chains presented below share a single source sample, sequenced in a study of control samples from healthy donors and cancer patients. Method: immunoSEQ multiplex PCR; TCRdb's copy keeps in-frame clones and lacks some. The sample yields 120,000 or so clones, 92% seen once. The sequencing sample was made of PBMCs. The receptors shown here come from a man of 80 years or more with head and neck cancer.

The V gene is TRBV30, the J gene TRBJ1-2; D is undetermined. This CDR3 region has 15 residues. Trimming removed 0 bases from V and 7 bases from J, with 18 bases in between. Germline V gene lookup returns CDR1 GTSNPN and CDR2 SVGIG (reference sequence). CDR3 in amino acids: CAWSVDFWTNGGYTF. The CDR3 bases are TGTGCCTGGAGTGTAGACTTTTGGACGAACGGTGGCTACACCTTC.

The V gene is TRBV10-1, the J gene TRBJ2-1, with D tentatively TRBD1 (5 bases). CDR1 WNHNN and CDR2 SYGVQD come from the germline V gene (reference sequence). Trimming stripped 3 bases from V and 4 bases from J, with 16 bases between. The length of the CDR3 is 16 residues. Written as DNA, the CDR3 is TGCGCCAGCAGTGACTCCAGGGTTGGAAAGTACAATGAGCAGTTCTTC. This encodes CASSDSRVGKYNEQFF.

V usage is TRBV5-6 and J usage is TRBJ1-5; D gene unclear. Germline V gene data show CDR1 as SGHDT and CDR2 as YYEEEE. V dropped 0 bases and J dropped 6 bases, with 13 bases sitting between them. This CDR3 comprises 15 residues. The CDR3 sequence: CASSLVGGEGQPQHF. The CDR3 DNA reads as TGTGCCAGCAGCTTGGTAGGTGGGGAAGGTCAGCCCCAGCATTTT.

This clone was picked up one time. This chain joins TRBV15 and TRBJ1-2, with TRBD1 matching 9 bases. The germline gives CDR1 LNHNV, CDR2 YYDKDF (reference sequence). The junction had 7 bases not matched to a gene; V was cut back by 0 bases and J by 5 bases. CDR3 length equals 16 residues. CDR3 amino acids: CATSRDPRTGAYGYTF. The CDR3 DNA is TGTGCCACCAGCAGAGATCCCCGGACAGGGGCTTATGGCTACACCTTC.

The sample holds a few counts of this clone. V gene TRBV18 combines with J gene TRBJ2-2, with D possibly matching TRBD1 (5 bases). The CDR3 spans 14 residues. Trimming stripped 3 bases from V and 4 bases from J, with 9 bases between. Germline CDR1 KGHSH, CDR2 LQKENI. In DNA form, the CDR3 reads TGTGCCAGCTCACCGGCCAGGGCCACCGGGGAGCTGTTTTTT. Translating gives CASSPARATGELFF.

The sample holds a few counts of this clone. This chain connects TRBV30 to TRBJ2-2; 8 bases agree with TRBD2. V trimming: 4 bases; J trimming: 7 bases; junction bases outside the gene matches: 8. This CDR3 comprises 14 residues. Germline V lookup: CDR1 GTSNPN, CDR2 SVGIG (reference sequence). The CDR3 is CAWTTGGAVGELFF. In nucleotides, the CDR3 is TGTGCCTGGACAACCGGGGGGGCCGTCGGGGAGCTGTTTTTT.

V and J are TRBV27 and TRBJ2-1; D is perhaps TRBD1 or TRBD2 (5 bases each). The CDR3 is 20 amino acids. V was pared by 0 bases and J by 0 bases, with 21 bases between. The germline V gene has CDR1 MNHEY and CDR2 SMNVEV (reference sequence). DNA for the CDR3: TGTGCCAGCAGTTTATCCCCTTATCCACTCCGGGACCTCTCCTACAATGAGCAGTTCTTC. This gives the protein CASSLSPYPLRDLSYNEQFF.

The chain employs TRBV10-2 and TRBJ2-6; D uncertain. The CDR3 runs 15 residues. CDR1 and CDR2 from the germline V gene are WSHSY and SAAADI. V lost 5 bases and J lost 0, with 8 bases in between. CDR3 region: CASSPGRSGANVLTF. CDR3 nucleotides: TGCGCCAGCAGTCCCGGCCGCTCTGGGGCCAACGTCCTGACTTTC.

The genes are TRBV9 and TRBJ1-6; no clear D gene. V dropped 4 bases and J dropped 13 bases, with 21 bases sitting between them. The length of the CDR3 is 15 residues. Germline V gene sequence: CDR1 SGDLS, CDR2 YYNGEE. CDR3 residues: CASSLDGVGSTPLHF. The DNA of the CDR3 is TGTGCCAGCAGCCTAGACGGGGTCGGTAGTACGCCCCTCCACTTT.

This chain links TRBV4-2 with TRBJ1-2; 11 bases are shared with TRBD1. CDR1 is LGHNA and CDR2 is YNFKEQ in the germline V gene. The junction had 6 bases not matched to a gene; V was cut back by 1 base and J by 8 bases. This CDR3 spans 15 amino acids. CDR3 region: CASSQGGQGAVGYTF. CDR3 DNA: TGTGCCAGCAGCCAAGGAGGACAGGGGGCGGTCGGCTACACCTTC.

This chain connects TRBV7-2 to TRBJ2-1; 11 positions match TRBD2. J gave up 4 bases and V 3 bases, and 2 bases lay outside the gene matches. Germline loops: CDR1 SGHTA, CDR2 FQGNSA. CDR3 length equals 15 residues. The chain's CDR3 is CASSFTSGSYNEQFF. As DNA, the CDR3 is TGTGCCAGCAGCTTCACTAGCGGGAGTTACAATGAGCAGTTCTTC.

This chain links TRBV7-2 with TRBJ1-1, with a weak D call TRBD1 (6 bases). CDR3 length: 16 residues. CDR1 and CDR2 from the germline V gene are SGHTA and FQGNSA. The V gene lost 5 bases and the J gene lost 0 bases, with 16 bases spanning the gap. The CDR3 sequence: CASSRDTHGVNTEAFF. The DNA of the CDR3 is TGTGCCAGCAGCCGGGACACCCACGGGGTGAACACTGAAGCTTTCTTT.

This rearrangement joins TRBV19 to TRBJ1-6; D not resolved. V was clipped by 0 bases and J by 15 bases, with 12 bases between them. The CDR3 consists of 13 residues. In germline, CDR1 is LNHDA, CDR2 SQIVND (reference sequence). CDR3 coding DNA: TGTGCCAGTAGTATAGAAACCGGTTGGGGCCTCCACTTT. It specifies CASSIETGWGLHF.

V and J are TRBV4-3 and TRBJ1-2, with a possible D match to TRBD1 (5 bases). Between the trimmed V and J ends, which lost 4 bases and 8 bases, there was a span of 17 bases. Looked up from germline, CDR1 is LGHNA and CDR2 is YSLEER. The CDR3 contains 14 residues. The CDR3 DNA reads TGCGCCAGCAGCCCGAAGGGGTTCGGCGAAGGCTACACCTTC. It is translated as CASSPKGFGEGYTF.

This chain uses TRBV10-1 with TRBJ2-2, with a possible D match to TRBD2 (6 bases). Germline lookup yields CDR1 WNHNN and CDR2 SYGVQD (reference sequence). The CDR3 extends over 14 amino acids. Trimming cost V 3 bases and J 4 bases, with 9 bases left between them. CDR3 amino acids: CASSDQGGTGELFF. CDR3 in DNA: TGCGCCAGCAGTGACCAGGGAGGCACCGGGGAGCTGTTTTTT.

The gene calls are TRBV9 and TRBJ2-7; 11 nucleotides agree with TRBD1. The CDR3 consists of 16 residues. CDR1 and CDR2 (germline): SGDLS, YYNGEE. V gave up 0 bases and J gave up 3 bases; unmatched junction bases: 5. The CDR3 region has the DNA TGTGCCAGCAGCGTAGGCTCCGGGACAGGGGGCTACGAGCAGTACTTC. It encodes CASSVGSGTGGYEQYF.

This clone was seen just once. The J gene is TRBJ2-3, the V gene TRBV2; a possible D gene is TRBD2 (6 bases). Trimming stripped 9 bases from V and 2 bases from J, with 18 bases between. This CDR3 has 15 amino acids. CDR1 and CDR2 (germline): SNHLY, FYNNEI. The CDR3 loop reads CASKRLATSTDTQYF. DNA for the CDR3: TGTGCCAGTAAGCGGCTAGCGACTTCCACAGATACGCAGTATTTT.

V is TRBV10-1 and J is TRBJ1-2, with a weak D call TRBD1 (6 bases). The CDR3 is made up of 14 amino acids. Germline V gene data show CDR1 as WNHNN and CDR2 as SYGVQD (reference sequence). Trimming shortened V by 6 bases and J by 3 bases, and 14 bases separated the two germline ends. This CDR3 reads CASSLSGVDYGYTF. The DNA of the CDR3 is TGCGCCAGCAGCCTTTCAGGGGTTGACTATGGCTACACCTTC.

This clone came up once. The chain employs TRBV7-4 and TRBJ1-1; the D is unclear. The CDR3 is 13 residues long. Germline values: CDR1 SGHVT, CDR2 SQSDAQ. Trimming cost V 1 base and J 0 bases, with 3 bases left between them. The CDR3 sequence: CASSLDLNTEAFF. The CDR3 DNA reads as TGTGCCAGCAGCTTAGACCTGAACACTGAAGCTTTCTTT.

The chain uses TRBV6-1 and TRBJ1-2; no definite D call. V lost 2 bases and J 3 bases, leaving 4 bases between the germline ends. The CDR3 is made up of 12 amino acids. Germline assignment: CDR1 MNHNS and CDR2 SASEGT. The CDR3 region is CASSERDYGYTF. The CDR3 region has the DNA TGTGCCAGCAGTGAACGGGACTATGGCTACACCTTC.